Listed below are T cell receptor beta chains from one sample, sequenced in a study of shared clonotypes between healthy human individuals. Assay used: immunoSEQ multiplex PCR; TCRdb lists only in-frame clones, some missing. The sample holds over a million clones; approximately 98% are singletons and the top ten take around 0.45%. Sequencing was carried out using naive CD4+ T cells sorted from blood. Every receptor here comes from a man aged 25 to 40 in good health. The CDR3 runs from the conserved cysteine through the conserved F or W. The D gene is left open where the match is weak. Clone sizes are given selectively: once, few, many, or a class where the clone is expanded.

v_gene,j_gene,d_gene,abundance,CDR3nt,CDR3aa
TRBV27,TRBJ2-7,TRBD1,.,TGTGCCAGCAGTTTCTTTGGTGGGACAGGGAAGTACGAGCAGTACTTC,CASSFFGGTGKYEQYF
TRBV6-7,TRBJ1-1,.,few,TGTGCCACCCGGACTCGGGACACTGAAGCTTTCTTT,CATRTRDTEAFF
TRBV7-2,TRBJ1-3,.,.,TGTGCCAGCAGGCCCGGGACAACTGGAAACACCATATATTTT,CASRPGTTGNTIYF
TRBV7-2,TRBJ2-7,TRBD1,once,TGTGCCAGCAGGGATGGGACAGGGGGTGAGCAGTACTTC,CASRDGTGGEQYF
TRBV6-5,TRBJ1-3,TRBD1,.,TGTGCCAGCAGTCCACAGGGGCTTCAGAGAAACACCATATATTTT,CASSPQGLQRNTIYF
TRBV27,TRBJ2-2,.,.,TGTGCCAGCAGTTTCTCGGTGATCAACACCGGGGAGCTGTTTTTT,CASSFSVINTGELFF
TRBV30,TRBJ1-3,.,.,TGTGCCTGGAGTAAGGGGACTGTGGCTGGAAACACCATATATTTT,CAWSKGTVAGNTIYF
TRBV7-8,TRBJ1-4,TRBD1,.,TGTGCCAGCAGCTTACGTGACAGGGGTGAAAAACTGTTTTTT,CASSLRDRGEKLFF
TRBV6-1,TRBJ1-2,TRBD1,.,TGTGCCAGCAACGGGAGGACAGGCCTTAACTATGGCTACACCTTC,CASNGRTGLNYGYTF
TRBV15,TRBJ2-7,.,.,TGTGCCACCAGCAGAGATCAGACATCCTACGAGCAGTACTTC,CATSRDQTSYEQYF
TRBV7-2,TRBJ2-5,TRBD1,.,TGTGCCAGCAGCTTAGGGGGGAGACAGGGGAGAGAGACCCAGTACTTC,CASSLGGRQGRETQYF
TRBV4-3,TRBJ2-3,TRBD2,.,TGCGCCAGCAGCCAAGGGGGACTAGCGGGAGGCCCAGGAACAGATACGCAGTATTTT,CASSQGGLAGGPGTDTQYF
TRBV30,TRBJ1-5,TRBD1,once,TGTGCCTGGAGCGATTACAGGGGGCAGCCCCAGCATTTT,CAWSDYRGQPQHF
TRBV18,TRBJ2-1,TRBD2,.,TGTGCCAGCTCACCCCCTAGCGGGAGTACCGATGAGCAGTTCTTC,CASSPPSGSTDEQFF
TRBV6-6,TRBJ1-5,.,once,TGTGCCAGCAGCCCTGGACACTCTAATAGCAATCAGCCCCAGCATTTT,CASSPGHSNSNQPQHF
TRBV5-6,TRBJ2-7,.,.,TGTGCCAGCAGACAGGGTGGTGACGAGCAGTACTTC,CASRQGGDEQYF